This T cell receptor beta chain comes out of a study of control samples from healthy donors and cancer patients. TCRdb keeps only in-frame clones here, not all; method: immunoSEQ multiplex PCR. The sample consists of about 130,000 clones, about 94% of them appearing once. Germline assignment: CDR1 LNHNV and CDR2 YYDKDF (reference sequence). CDR3 length equals 14 residues. V gave up 0 bases and J gave up 4 bases, with 9 bases separating them. What was sequenced was PBMCs. The chain links TRBV15 to TRBJ1-2; D gene unclear. The sequence came from a man aged 55 to 70 with colorectal cancer. CDR3 amino acids: CATSRDQSGYGYTF. The CDR3 DNA follows: TGTGCCACCAGCAGAGACCAGTCGGGCTATGGCTACACCTTC. Full variable domain (missing parts from reference TRBV15 and TRBJ1-2): DAMVIQNPRYQVTQFGKPVTLSCSQTLNHNVMYWYQQKSSQAPKLLFHYYDKDFNNEADTPDNFQSRRPNTSFCFLDIRSPGLGDTAMYLCATSRDQSGYGYTFGSGTRLTVV.